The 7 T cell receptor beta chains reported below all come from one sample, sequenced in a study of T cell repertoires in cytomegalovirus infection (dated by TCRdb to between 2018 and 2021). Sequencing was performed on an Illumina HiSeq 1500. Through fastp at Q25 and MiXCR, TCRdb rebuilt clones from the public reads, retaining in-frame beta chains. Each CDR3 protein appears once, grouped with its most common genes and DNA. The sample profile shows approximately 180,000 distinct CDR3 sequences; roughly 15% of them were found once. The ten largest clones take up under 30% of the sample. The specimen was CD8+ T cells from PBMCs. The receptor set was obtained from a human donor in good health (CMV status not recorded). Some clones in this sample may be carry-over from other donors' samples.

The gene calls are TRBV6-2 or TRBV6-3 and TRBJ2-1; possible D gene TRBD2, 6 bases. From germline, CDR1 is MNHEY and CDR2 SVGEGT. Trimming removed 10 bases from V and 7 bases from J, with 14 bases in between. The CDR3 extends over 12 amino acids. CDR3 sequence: CAISSGVNEQFF. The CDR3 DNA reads TGTGCCATCTCTTCGGGGGTGAATGAGCAGTTCTTC.

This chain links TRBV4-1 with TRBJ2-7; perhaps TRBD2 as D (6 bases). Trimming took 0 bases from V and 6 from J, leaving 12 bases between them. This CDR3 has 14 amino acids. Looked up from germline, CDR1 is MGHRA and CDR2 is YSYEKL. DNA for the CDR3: TGCGCCAGCAGCCAAGAGGGACTGCCTGCCGAGCAGTACTTC. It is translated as CASSQEGLPAEQYF.

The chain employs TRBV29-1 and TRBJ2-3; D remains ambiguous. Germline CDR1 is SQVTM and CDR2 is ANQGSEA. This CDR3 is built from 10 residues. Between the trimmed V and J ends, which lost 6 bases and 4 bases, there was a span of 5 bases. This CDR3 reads CSVVPDTQYF. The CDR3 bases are TGCAGCGTCGTCCCAGATACGCAGTATTTT.

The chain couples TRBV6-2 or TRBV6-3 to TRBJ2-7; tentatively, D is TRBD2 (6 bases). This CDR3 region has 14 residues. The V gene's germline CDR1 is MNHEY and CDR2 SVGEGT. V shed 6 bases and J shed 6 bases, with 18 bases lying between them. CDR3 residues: CASSSLEGRGEQYF. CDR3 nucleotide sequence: TGTGCCAGCAGCTCTTTGGAGGGTAGGGGCGAGCAGTACTTC.

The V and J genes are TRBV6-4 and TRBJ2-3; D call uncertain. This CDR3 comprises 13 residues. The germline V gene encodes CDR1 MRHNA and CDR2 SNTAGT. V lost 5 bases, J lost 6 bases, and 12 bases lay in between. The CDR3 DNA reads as TGTGCCAGCAGTAAGCGAAGGCAGGATACGCAGTATTTT. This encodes CASSKRRQDTQYF.

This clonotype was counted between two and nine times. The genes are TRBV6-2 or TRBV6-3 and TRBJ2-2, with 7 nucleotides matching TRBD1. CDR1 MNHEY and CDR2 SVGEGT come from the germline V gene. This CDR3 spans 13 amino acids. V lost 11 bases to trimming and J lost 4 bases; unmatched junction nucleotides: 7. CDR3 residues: CALQGQPTGELFF. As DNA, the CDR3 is TGTGCCCTCCAGGGACAGCCCACCGGGGAGCTGTTTTTT.

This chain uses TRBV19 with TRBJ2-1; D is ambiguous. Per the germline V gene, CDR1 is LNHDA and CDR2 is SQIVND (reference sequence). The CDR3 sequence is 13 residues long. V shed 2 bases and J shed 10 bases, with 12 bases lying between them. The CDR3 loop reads CASSISATGEQFF. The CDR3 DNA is TGTGCCAGTAGTATAAGTGCGACCGGCGAGCAGTTCTTC. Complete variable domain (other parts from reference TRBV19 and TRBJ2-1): DGGITQSPKYLFRKEGQNVTLSCEQNLNHDAMYWYRQDPGQGLRLIYYSQIVNDFQKGDIAEGYSVSREKKESFPLTVTSAQKNPTAFYLCASSISATGEQFFGPGTRLTVL.